The 20 T cell receptor beta chains below all came from one sample that was sequenced in a study of shared clonotypes between healthy human individuals. Some clones are missing from TCRdb's copy, which holds only in-frame ones; the method was immunoSEQ multiplex PCR. The sample has about 450,000 clones, more than 75% seen once. The specimen was PBMCs. The receptor source for this set is a woman aged 35 to 49 in good health. Some clones in this sample may be carry-over from other donors' samples.

The genes are TRBV7-2 and TRBJ2-7, with 15 bases that match TRBD2. Trimming took 0 bases from V and 0 from J; bases not matched to a gene: 6. The CDR3 sequence is 19 residues long. CDR1 and CDR2 from the germline V gene are SGHTA and FQGNSA. The CDR3 is CASSLALGLAGGSSYEQYF. The CDR3 bases are TGTGCCAGCAGCTTAGCGCTCGGACTAGCGGGAGGGAGCTCCTACGAGCAGTACTTC.

The V and J genes are TRBV10-3 and TRBJ2-2; D is unresolved. This CDR3 comprises 15 residues. Germline loops: CDR1 ENHRY, CDR2 SYGVKD. Trimming took 0 bases from V and 7 from J, leaving 12 bases between them. The CDR3 nucleotides read TGTGCCATCAGTGAGTCGCCCCCCACCGGCGGGGAGCTGTTTTTT. Its protein product is CAISESPPTGGELFF.

The chain is built from TRBV10-3 and TRBJ2-5, with unresolved D. This CDR3 is built from 13 residues. Deletions cut 5 bases from V and 2 bases from J, with 9 bases between. Germline V gene data show CDR1 as ENHRY and CDR2 as SYGVKD. The CDR3 here is CAISPTPQETQYF. For the CDR3, the DNA is TGTGCCATCAGTCCCACCCCGCAAGAGACCCAGTACTTC.

The chain is built from TRBV28 and TRBJ1-2; 11 bases are a match to TRBD1. After removal of 4 bases from V and 0 bases from J, the junction contained 13 bases not matched to a gene. The length of the CDR3 is 19 residues. The germline V gene has CDR1 MDHEN and CDR2 SYDVKM. CDR3 coding DNA: TGTGCCAGCAGTTCCCCAGCAGGGACAGGGGGTCTCTCTAACTATGGCTACACCTTC. It yields the protein CASSSPAGTGGLSNYGYTF.

The rearrangement joins TRBV10-2 to TRBJ2-2; 7 positions match TRBD2. The CDR3 is 17 amino acids. J lost 1 base, V lost 3 bases, and 8 bases had no gene match. The germline CDR1 and CDR2 sequences are WSHSY and SAAADI. CDR3 DNA sequence: TGCGCCAGCAGTGATGGTGCGGGAGCCCAGAACACCGGGGAGCTGTTTTTT. As protein: CASSDGAGAQNTGELFF.

In regard to this clone: A much larger clone differs by one base, so this may be a read error. The rearrangement links TRBV27 to TRBJ2-7; TRBD1 matches 12 bases. This CDR3 is built from 14 residues. The J segment lost 6 bases and the V segment lost 3 bases, leaving 3 bases of the junction unmatched. Germline V lookup: CDR1 MNHEY, CDR2 SMNVEV (reference sequence). CDR3 sequence: CASSFGTGGGEQYF. The CDR3 DNA sequence: TGTGCCAGCAGTTTTGGGACAGGGGGCGGCGAGCAGTACTTC.

This clone has only one observation. The V call is TRBV29-1, the J call TRBJ2-1, with D tentatively TRBD2 (6 bases). This CDR3 has 14 residues. V lost 5 bases and J lost 7, with 18 bases in between. The germline gives CDR1 SQVTM, CDR2 ANQGSEA. CDR3 nucleotides: TGCAGCGTTCAACTGACTCGGGGGACTAATGAGCAGTTCTTC. Amino acids: CSVQLTRGTNEQFF.

The chain carries TRBV5-1 and TRBJ2-5; D is unresolved. V lost 0 bases, J lost 3 bases, and 9 bases lay in between. Germline V gene data show CDR1 as SGHRS and CDR2 as YFSETQ. This CDR3 has 14 amino acids. CDR3 loop: CASSLALAEETQYF. CDR3 nucleotides: TGCGCCAGCAGCTTGGCCCTGGCAGAAGAGACCCAGTACTTC.

This clone was observed at least ten times. V and J are TRBV18 and TRBJ2-3; D tentatively reads TRBD1 or TRBD2 (5 bases each). The germline gives CDR1 KGHSH, CDR2 LQKENI. The CDR3 spans 14 residues. Trimming cost V 6 bases and J 5 bases, with 15 bases left between them. The CDR3 loop reads CASSSGTTGDTQYF. The CDR3 DNA reads as TGTGCCAGCTCCTCCGGGACGACTGGAGATACGCAGTATTTT.

The chain is built from TRBV28 and TRBJ1-1; the D is unclear. Trimming removed 5 bases at V and 4 bases at J, with 20 bases between. Germline V CDR1 and CDR2: MDHEN, SYDVKM. The CDR3 has 16 residues. The CDR3 nucleotides are TGTGCCAGCAGTGCCCCAACGAGTGGGCCGGCCACTGAAGCTTTCTTT. This codes for CASSAPTSGPATEAFF.

The chain has TRBV18 and TRBJ2-6; TRBD1 might be the D (6 bases). Germline loops: CDR1 KGHSH, CDR2 LQKENI. This CDR3 has 18 residues. Trimming shortened V by 2 bases and J by 0 bases, and 14 bases separated the two germline ends. CDR3 sequence reads: CASSPAGRGGSGANVLTF. CDR3 coding DNA: TGTGCCAGCTCACCAGCCGGTCGAGGGGGCTCTGGGGCCAACGTCCTGACTTTC.

The chain uses TRBV2 and TRBJ2-1; D remains ambiguous. V lost 0 bases to trimming and J lost 0 bases, with 12 bases between them. CDR1 is SNHLY and CDR2 is FYNNEI in the germline V gene. This CDR3 has 17 amino acids. This chain's CDR3 is CASSEAAWVSSYNEQFF. DNA for the CDR3: TGTGCCAGCAGTGAAGCGGCCTGGGTTAGCTCCTACAATGAGCAGTTCTTC. Filled out from reference TRBV2 and TRBJ2-1, the complete variable domain reads EPEVTQTPSHQVTQMGQEVILRCVPISNHLYFYWYRQILGQKVEFLVSFYNNEISEKSEIFDDQFSVERPDGSNFTLKIRSTKLEDSAMYFCASSEAAWVSSYNEQFFGPGTRLTVL.

This sequence joins TRBV5-4 and TRBJ1-2; D not resolved. Between the trimmed V and J ends, which lost 1 base and 8 bases, there was a span of 21 bases. CDR1 is SGHNT, CDR2 YYREEE, per germline (reference sequence). This CDR3 region has 16 residues. The CDR3 DNA follows: TGTGCCAGCAGCTTGTTCTCGGGAGCAGGAACGGGGGGCTACACCTTC. Translated: CASSLFSGAGTGGYTF.

The J gene is TRBJ1-4, the V gene TRBV9; D gene uncertain. V lost 2 bases and J lost 0, with 5 bases in between. This CDR3 has 14 residues. CDR1 and CDR2 from the germline V gene are SGDLS and YYNGEE. In DNA, the CDR3 is TGTGCCAGCAGCGTTTCTCCAACTAATGAAAAACTGTTTTTT. It translates to CASSVSPTNEKLFF.

This clone was counted between two and nine times. The genes are TRBV7-9 and TRBJ2-2, with D perhaps matching TRBD2 (7 bases). CDR3 size: 15 residues. Germline assignment: CDR1 SEHNR and CDR2 FQNEAQ (reference sequence). V gave up 10 bases and J gave up 4 bases, with 19 bases separating them. CDR3 protein: CATTPHREGTGELFF. CDR3 in DNA: TGTGCCACAACCCCCCACAGGGAGGGCACCGGGGAGCTGTTTTTT.

V is TRBV7-2 and J is TRBJ2-1, with D possibly matching TRBD2 (6 bases). This CDR3 has 17 amino acids. The germline V gene encodes CDR1 SGHTA and CDR2 FQGNSA. Trimming took 1 base from V and 0 from J, leaving 13 bases between them. CDR3 bases: TGTGCCAGCAGCTTAGAGAGGCGGGGCCTCTCCTACAATGAGCAGTTCTTC. Its translation: CASSLERRGLSYNEQFF.

The gene calls are TRBV9 and TRBJ2-2, with 12 bases that match TRBD1. The CDR3 runs to 17 residues. V shed 0 bases, J shed 6 bases, and the junction held 6 bases outside the gene matches. CDR1 and CDR2 (germline): SGDLS, YYNGEE. The CDR3 is CASSVEGQGALPGELFF. In DNA form, the CDR3 reads TGTGCCAGCAGCGTAGAGGGACAGGGGGCGCTCCCCGGGGAGCTGTTTTTT.

The chain joins TRBV10-3 to TRBJ2-1, with 10 positions matching TRBD1. Germline V lookup: CDR1 ENHRY, CDR2 SYGVKD. J was trimmed by 6 bases and V by 6 bases; bases with no gene match: 8. This CDR3 has 15 amino acids. The CDR3 here is CAISAGQGSSNEQFF. The CDR3 nucleotides are TGTGCCATCAGCGCGGGACAGGGGTCGTCCAATGAGCAGTTCTTC.

This clone has just one count. V gene TRBV7-2 combines with J gene TRBJ2-3; 8 bases align to TRBD2. The CDR3 runs 16 residues. Losses at the gene ends were 4 bases for V and 3 bases for J; bases not matched to a gene: 9. Germline lookup yields CDR1 SGHTA and CDR2 FQGNSA. For the CDR3, the DNA is TGTGCCAGCAGCTCTCCGCGGGGGGCAAGAACAGATACGCAGTATTTT. Amino acid sequence: CASSSPRGARTDTQYF.

The chain combines TRBV6-5 with TRBJ1-5; perhaps TRBD1 as D (6 bases). V lost 2 bases and J 6 bases, leaving 11 bases between the germline ends. The germline V gene encodes CDR1 MNHEY and CDR2 SVGAGI. This CDR3 spans 14 amino acids. CDR3 nucleotides: TGTGCCAGCAGTTACAGGGCAGGGGTTCAGCCCCAGCATTTT. The encoded protein is CASSYRAGVQPQHF.